Listed here are 15 T cell receptor beta chains from one sample, sequenced in a study of control samples from healthy donors and cancer patients. Produced via immunoSEQ multiplex PCR; TCRdb's table is partial and in-frame only. The sample has about 130,000 clones; 92% are singletons. Sequencing was performed on PBMCs. These receptors came from a man older than 75 with head and neck cancer.

The gene calls are TRBV7-9 and TRBJ2-5; 7 bases match TRBD2. The CDR3 length is 13 residues. The V gene end was trimmed by 5 bases and the J gene end by 5 bases; junction bases not matched to a gene: 5. Looked up from germline, CDR1 is SEHNR and CDR2 is FQNEAQ (reference sequence). The CDR3 sequence: CASSQTAGETQYF. The CDR3 DNA sequence: TGTGCCAGCAGCCAGACAGCGGGGGAGACCCAGTACTTC.

This clone was recorded a few times. This CDR3 is CATSRTRTWIGDTQYF. DNA for the CDR3: TGTGCCACCAGCAGAACCCGCACGTGGATCGGGGATACGCAGTATTTT. V usage is TRBV15 and J usage is TRBJ2-3; D is uncertain. Trimming removed 2 bases from V and 6 bases from J, with 18 bases in between. Germline lookup yields CDR1 LNHNV and CDR2 YYDKDF (reference sequence). The CDR3 sequence is 16 residues long.

The sample holds a few counts of this clone. V gene TRBV3-1 (or the pseudogene TRBV3-2) combines with J gene TRBJ2-3; D is undetermined. Germline V gene sequence: CDR1 LGHDT, CDR2 YNNKEL (reference sequence). The length of the CDR3 is 12 residues. V lost 4 bases, J lost 5 bases, and 7 bases lay in between. In DNA form, the CDR3 reads TGTGCCAGCAGCCGAGCTCAAGATACGCAGTATTTT. This encodes CASSRAQDTQYF.

The chain links TRBV30 to TRBJ1-2; 8 nucleotides align to TRBD1. Germline values: CDR1 GTSNPN, CDR2 SVGIG (reference sequence). Trimming took 6 bases from V and 8 from J; bases not matched to a gene: 14. The CDR3 is 14 amino acids. The CDR3 sequence: CACSRDRRERGYTF. Written as DNA, the CDR3 is TGTGCCTGTTCTCGGGACAGGCGGGAGAGGGGCTACACCTTC.

This rearrangement joins TRBV30 to TRBJ1-1; weak D call: TRBD1 (5 bases). CDR1 GTSNPN and CDR2 SVGIG come from the germline V gene (reference sequence). Trimming stripped 4 bases from V and 1 base from J, with 13 bases between. The CDR3 is made up of 14 amino acids. In DNA, the CDR3 is TGTGCCTGGAAGGGGAGCCTAACGAACACTGAAGCTTTCTTT. It codes for CAWKGSLTNTEAFF.

The chain carries TRBV12-5 and TRBJ1-6; maybe TRBD1 (6 bases). V was trimmed by 0 bases and J by 7 bases, leaving 13 bases between them. The germline V gene encodes CDR1 LGHNT and CDR2 FRNRAP. CDR3 length: 16 residues. The CDR3: CASGLVFGQGNSPLHF. The CDR3 bases are TGTGCTAGTGGTTTGGTCTTTGGGCAGGGGAATTCACCCCTCCACTTT.

V is TRBV6-5 and J is TRBJ1-3; D might be TRBD1 (5 bases). Trimming removed 6 bases at V and 0 bases at J, with 12 bases between. CDR1 is MNHEY and CDR2 is SVGAGI in the germline V gene. CDR3 length: 15 residues. Here the CDR3 reads CASSSADNSGNTIYF. CDR3 DNA sequence: TGTGCCAGCAGCAGCGCGGACAACTCTGGAAACACCATATATTTT.

The genes are TRBV5-1 and TRBJ2-5; D gene ambiguous. Per the germline V gene, CDR1 is SGHRS and CDR2 is YFSETQ. V was cut by 3 bases and J by 5 bases, with 14 bases left in between. The CDR3 consists of 14 residues. The CDR3 sequence: CASSSGSWSETQYF. The CDR3 nucleotides are TGCGCCAGCAGCTCCGGCAGTTGGAGTGAGACCCAGTACTTC.

Only one count was recorded for this clone. The chain carries TRBV5-4 and TRBJ1-1, with D possibly matching TRBD1 (5 bases). Deletions cut 0 bases from V and 11 bases from J, with 11 bases between. Per germline, CDR1 SGHNT and CDR2 YYREEE (reference sequence). The CDR3 contains 12 residues. CDR3: CASSLVGTGAFF. The CDR3 bases are TGTGCCAGCAGCTTGGTGGGGACGGGCGCTTTCTTT.

Here the CDR3 DNA reads TGCGCCAGCAGCTTGTCCGTGGGCCCCGGGGAGCTGTTTTTT. Protein: CASSLSVGPGELFF. V and J are TRBV5-1 and TRBJ2-2; D gene ambiguous. The V end lost 1 base, the J end lost 6 bases, and 10 bases lay between the germline ends. CDR3 size: 14 residues. Germline V gives CDR1 SGHRS, CDR2 YFSETQ.

The rearrangement uses TRBV5-1 and TRBJ2-3; D call uncertain. Germline V gene lookup returns CDR1 SGHRS and CDR2 YFSETQ. Trimming shortened V by 0 bases and J by 0 bases, and 8 bases separated the two germline ends. This CDR3 has 15 amino acids. CDR3 DNA: TGCGCCAGCAGCTTGGCCGGAGCTAGCACAGATACGCAGTATTTT. Its translation is CASSLAGASTDTQYF.

V gene TRBV6-2 or TRBV6-3 combines with J gene TRBJ2-4, with 7 positions matching TRBD2. The ends lost 2 bases at V and 3 bases at J; junction bases unmatched: 16. The V gene's germline CDR1 is MNHEY and CDR2 SVGEGT. This CDR3 contains 19 residues. The CDR3 DNA follows: TGTGCCAGCAGTTACGAGGGAGGGAGGGCCGCCTCCGTCAAAAACATTCAGTACTTC. This codes for CASSYEGGRAASVKNIQYF.

This sequence joins TRBV6-5 and TRBJ2-1; TRBD1 matches 7 bases. Looked up from germline, CDR1 is MNHEY and CDR2 is SVGAGI. CDR3 length: 15 residues. V lost 2 bases to trimming and J lost 7 bases; unmatched junction nucleotides: 8. DNA for the CDR3: TGTGCCAGCAGTTACGAGGGCAGGGGGAATAATGAGCAGTTCTTC. The encoded protein is CASSYEGRGNNEQFF.

The genes are TRBV4-3 and TRBJ1-2, with D maybe TRBD1 (6 bases). This CDR3 is 15 amino acids long. Trimming stripped 4 bases from V and 8 bases from J, with 20 bases between. Germline CDR1 reads LGHNA; CDR2 reads YSLEER. CDR3 nucleotide sequence: TGCGCCAGCAGCCTCACTTTACAGGGACGGTTGGGCTACACCTTC. Its protein is CASSLTLQGRLGYTF.

V and J are TRBV19 and TRBJ1-1; unclear D gene. The germline gives CDR1 LNHDA, CDR2 SQIVND (reference sequence). The CDR3 totals 15 residues. V was cut by 4 bases and J by 0 bases, with 12 bases left in between. The CDR3 loop reads CASSTLPAMNTEAFF. The CDR3 coding sequence is TGTGCCAGTAGTACCTTACCCGCTATGAACACTGAAGCTTTCTTT. Full variable domain (remainder filled in from reference TRBV19 and TRBJ1-1): DGGITQSPKYLFRKEGQNVTLSCEQNLNHDAMYWYRQDPGQGLRLIYYSQIVNDFQKGDIAEGYSVSREKKESFPLTVTSAQKNPTAFYLCASSTLPAMNTEAFFGQGTRLTVV.